These T cell receptor beta chains were read from a single sample in a study of T-cell reconstitution after alpha-beta-depleted transplantation in children. TCRdb reanalysed the PCR reads using MiXCR and keeps one entry per CDR3 protein. Of roughly 400,000 distinct CDR3 sequences in the sample, approximately 41% were seen once. Sequenced here: PBMCs, sampled before TCRalphabeta/CD19-depleted stem cell transplant. The source of these receptors is a girl aged 2 to 10 with aplastic anemia, due to receive a stem cell transplant. Both conserved end residues are part of each CDR3. Each record gives: clone size, D gene, V gene, J gene, CDR3 DNA, CDR3 protein. D genes are given only for firm matches. Expanded clones get a size class; other rows say once, few or many, or leave the size out.

>NA|NA|TRBV20-1|TRBJ2-2
TGCAGTGCTGGCCAAGGTCAGGGGATTGCCGGGGAGCTGTTTTTT
CSAGQGQGIAGELFF
>NA|NA|TRBV20-1|TRBJ2-5
TGCAGTGCTAGCCAACTAGCTGTCCGAGAGACCCAGTACTTC
CSASQLAVRETQYF
>NA|NA|TRBV15|TRBJ1-2
TGTGCCACCAGCAGAGATATGGCCGTCTATGGCTACACCTTC
CATSRDMAVYGYTF
>NA|TRBD1|TRBV28|TRBJ2-7
TGTGCCAGCAGGGTGGGACAGGAGTACGAGCAGTACTTC
CASRVGQEYEQYF
>few|NA|TRBV6-1|TRBJ1-2
TGTGCCAGCAGTGAACCCGGACACCGGGACTATGGCTACACCTTC
CASSEPGHRDYGYTF
>few|TRBD1|TRBV5-8|TRBJ1-5
TGTGCCAGCAGCTCGACAGGGGGGAGCAATCAGCCCCAGCATTTT
CASSSTGGSNQPQHF
>NA|NA|TRBV15|TRBJ2-5
TGTGCCACCAGCAGAGATCGCGGAGGGTCGTGGTCCGGGGAGACCCAGTACTTC
CATSRDRGGSWSGETQYF
>few|NA|TRBV20-1|TRBJ2-1
TGCAGTGCTGTATTAGGGGCGAGGGCGGATGAGCAGTTCTTC
CSAVLGARADEQFF
>few|NA|TRBV7-2|TRBJ2-1
TGTGCCAGCAGCTTAAAGGCGACCCAGAATGAGCAGTTCTTC
CASSLKATQNEQFF
>NA|NA|TRBV20-1|TRBJ1-1
TGCAGTGCCCCAAACCGGCCGAGCACTGAAGCTTTCTTT
CSAPNRPSTEAFF
>few|NA|TRBV7-6|TRBJ2-5
TGTGCCAGCAGCTTACGCAGGCAAGAGACCCAGTACTTC
CASSLRRQETQYF
>NA|NA|TRBV20-1|TRBJ1-3
TGCAGTGCTAGAATGGCCGGCTCTGGAAACACCATATATTTT
CSARMAGSGNTIYF
>NA|NA|TRBV20-1|TRBJ2-7
TGCAGTGCTAGAGATGGCCTAGCCTACGAGCAGTACTTC
CSARDGLAYEQYF
>NA|NA|TRBV27|TRBJ2-5
TGTGCCAGCAGTCTCAACAGGGAGGTAGTGGAGACCCAGTACTTC
CASSLNREVVETQYF
>NA|TRBD2|TRBV27|TRBJ2-5
TGTGCCAGCAGTTTAGCAGGAACTAGCGGACCCCTAGAGACCCAGTACTTC
CASSLAGTSGPLETQYF
>NA|TRBD2|TRBV28|TRBJ2-1
TGTGCCAGCAGTCCCCCGGGAGGGAACGAGAATGAGCAGTTCTTC
CASSPPGGNENEQFF
>NA|NA|TRBV20-1|TRBJ2-1
TGCAGTGCTACCCTAGCGACCTTCTCCTACAATGAGCAGTTCTTC
CSATLATFSYNEQFF
>NA|NA|TRBV5-6|TRBJ2-2
TGTGCCAGCAGCTTGGCCTTATCCGGGGAGCTGTTTTTT
CASSLALSGELFF
>NA|NA|TRBV28|TRBJ1-3
TGTGCCAGCAGGGGCCCCCTCGGAAACACCATATATTTT
CASRGPLGNTIYF
>NA|NA|TRBV15|TRBJ2-3
TGTGCCACCAGCAGAGATCCCCAGGGATCCACAGATACGCAGTATTTT
CATSRDPQGSTDTQYF
>NA|NA|TRBV5-5|TRBJ1-1
TGTGCCAGCAGCCCACGGGTCATGAACACTGAAGCTTTCTTT
CASSPRVMNTEAFF
>NA|TRBD1|TRBV14|TRBJ2-7
TGTGCCAGCAGCCAAAACAGGGGTGGACAAGTTCGGCAGTACTTC
CASSQNRGGQVRQYF
>NA|TRBD2|TRBV11-2|TRBJ2-1
TGTGCCAGCAGCCTGAGCCCGGGACTAGCGGGAGGGCCCTCCCCCTACAATGAGCAGTTCTTC
CASSLSPGLAGGPSPYNEQFF
>few|NA|TRBV20-1|TRBJ2-7
TGCAGTGCTCGAATGACACCTAGCTCCTACGAGCAGTACTTC
CSARMTPSSYEQYF
>many|TRBD2|TRBV11-1|TRBJ2-1
TGTGCCAGCAGCTTAGGGCTCTGGCGGGGGAGCTCCTACAATGAGCAGTTCTTC
CASSLGLWRGSSYNEQFF
>NA|TRBD2|TRBV5-4|TRBJ2-7
TGTGCCAGCAGCCCCAGTGTGGGAGGGAGCTCCTACGAGCAGTACTTC
CASSPSVGGSSYEQYF
>NA|NA|TRBV5-5|TRBJ2-7
TGTGCCAGCAGACCGGGGGCCGGGATCGGGCCCTACGAGCAGTACTTC
CASRPGAGIGPYEQYF
>few|NA|TRBV28|TRBJ1-5
TGTGCCAGCAGTACGGTGTGGGGGCATGGCAATCAGCCCCAGCATTTT
CASSTVWGHGNQPQHF
>few|NA|TRBV28|TRBJ2-5
TGTGCCAGCAGTCTGGGTTGGAGCCAAGAGACCCAGTACTTC
CASSLGWSQETQYF
>many|NA|TRBV20-1|TRBJ2-4
TGCAGTGCCCCCCCCCACAGCAACATTCAGTACTTC
CSAPPHSNIQYF
>NA|NA|TRBV5-1|TRBJ2-5
TGCGCCAGCAGCTGGGACCGGGCCGCCCCCCGAGAGACCCAGTACTTC
CASSWDRAAPRETQYF
>many|NA|TRBV29-1|TRBJ2-7
TGCAGCGTAACCAGGAAAATAGACGAGCAGTACTTC
CSVTRKIDEQYF
>NA|NA|TRBV6-2/TRBV6-3|TRBJ1-1
TGTGCCAGCAGTTACCAGGGCCGGAACACTGAAGCTTTCTTT
CASSYQGRNTEAFF
>NA|TRBD1|TRBV7-9|TRBJ1-2
TGTGCCAGCAGCTCACAGGGGGCGAGGGACTATGGCTACACCTTC
CASSSQGARDYGYTF
>NA|NA|TRBV5-1|TRBJ2-7
TGCGCCAGCAGCTTGGAGGGGCGCGCCGGAGGTGGCTACGAGCAGTACTTC
CASSLEGRAGGGYEQYF
>NA|NA|TRBV5-1|TRBJ2-1
TGCGCCAGCAGCGGGGGGCCTTGGGTGGCCAATGAGCAGTTCTTC
CASSGGPWVANEQFF
>NA|NA|TRBV29-1|TRBJ1-1
TGCAGCGTTGAAGGTTGGGGGCTAATGAACACTGAAGCTTTCTTT
CSVEGWGLMNTEAFF
>NA|TRBD1|TRBV6-1|TRBJ1-1
TGTGCCAGCAGTCAACGGGACAGCCGAAGGGCTTTCTTT
CASSQRDSRRAFF
>NA|NA|TRBV20-1|TRBJ2-1
TGCAGTGGTAAACTTCCCCTTGCTAGAAATGAGCAGTTCTTC
CSGKLPLARNEQFF
>once|TRBD1|TRBV4-2|TRBJ2-5
TGTGCCAGCAGCCAACGCCAGGGGGCGGGACAAGAGACCCAGTACTTC
CASSQRQGAGQETQYF
>many|NA|TRBV7-9|TRBJ2-7
TGTGCCAGCAGCTCGTCTAGAAACGAGCAGTACTTC
CASSSSRNEQYF
>NA|TRBD1|TRBV5-1|TRBJ2-2
TGCGCCAGCAGCCTGAGCCGGGACAGGGTTAGCACCGGGGAGCTGTTTTTT
CASSLSRDRVSTGELFF
>few|NA|TRBV7-2|TRBJ1-1
TGTGCCAGCAGCTTCCAGGGCCCGATCACTGAAGCTTTCTTT
CASSFQGPITEAFF
>NA|NA|TRBV10-3|TRBJ1-3
TGTGCCATCTTTACGGGGGTGGCTGGAAACACCATATATTTT
CAIFTGVAGNTIYF
>NA|NA|TRBV5-1|TRBJ1-1
TGCGCCAGCAGCTTGACAGGGACGAACACTGAAGCTTTCTTT
CASSLTGTNTEAFF
>NA|TRBD2|TRBV7-2|TRBJ2-1
TGTGCCAGCAGCCCCCTTACGAGCGGGACTGAGCAGTTCTTC
CASSPLTSGTEQFF